These 15 T cell receptor beta chains originate from one sample sequenced in a study of blood T cell repertoires in COVID-19. Produced via immunoSEQ multiplex PCR; TCRdb's table is partial and in-frame only. The table has hundreds of thousands of clones, about 87% seen once. The sequenced sample consisted of peripheral blood. These receptors originate from a woman aged 25 to 39 with COVID-19, enrolled during active disease.

As for this clone: The junction and the germline gene differ at one end; a read error may be behind it. The chain is built from TRBV28 and TRBJ2-5; 8 nucleotides line up with TRBD1. The germline V gene encodes CDR1 MDHEN and CDR2 SYDVKM. The CDR3 consists of 16 residues. CDR3: CACRRDRSLNKETQYF. Written as DNA, the CDR3 is TGTGCCTGCAGGAGGGACAGGAGCCTAAACAAAGAGACCCAGTACTTC. The entire variable domain, with the rest obtained from reference TRBV28 and TRBJ2-5, is as follows: DVKVTQSSRYLVKRTGEKVFLECVQDMDHENMFWYRQDPGLGLRLIYFSYDVKMKEKGDIPEGYSVSREKKERFSLILESASTNQTSMYLCACRRDRSLNKETQYFGPGTRLLVL.

The chain couples TRBV11-3 to TRBJ2-3; D might be TRBD2 (6 bases). Germline lookup yields CDR1 SGHNT and CDR2 YENEEA. V dropped 1 base and J dropped 2 bases, with 16 bases sitting between them. The CDR3 runs 17 residues. DNA for the CDR3: TGTGCCAGCAGCTTAGTCGGGAGCCCCCACCCCACAGATACGCAGTATTTT. Protein sequence: CASSLVGSPHPTDTQYF. Full variable domain (outside the CDR3, taken from reference TRBV11-3 and TRBJ2-3): EAGVVQSPRYKIIEKKQPVAFWCNPISGHNTLYWYLQNLGQGPELLIRYENEEAVDDSQLPKDRFSAERLKGVDSTLKIQPAELGDSAVYLCASSLVGSPHPTDTQYFGPGTRLTVL.

V usage is TRBV7-2 and J usage is TRBJ2-1; 10 bases agree with TRBD2. The length of the CDR3 is 15 residues. The junction had 12 bases not matched to a gene; V was cut back by 4 bases and J by 12 bases. CDR1 and CDR2 from the germline V gene are SGHTA and FQGNSA. The CDR3 region is CASSSRKAGGPGQFF. CDR3 sequence (DNA): TGTGCCAGCAGCTCCAGGAAAGCGGGGGGGCCTGGGCAGTTCTTC.

This clone has only a few counts. One end of the junction does not line up with germline, which may come from a read error. The chain has TRBV6-5 and TRBJ2-2, with a possible D match to TRBD1 (6 bases). The CDR3 has 12 amino acids. Germline CDR1 reads MNHEY; CDR2 reads SVGAGI. In DNA, the CDR3 is TGCGGCACAGGGAGGAACACCGGGGAGCTGTTTTTT. Translating it yields CGTGRNTGELFF.

The V and J genes are TRBV18 and TRBJ2-1; 7 bases are a match to TRBD1. CDR3 size: 16 residues. Germline CDR1 KGHSH, CDR2 LQKENI. V lost 3 bases, J lost 0 bases, and 5 bases stayed unmatched. The CDR3 DNA reads TGTGCCAGCTCACCGGGACAGCTTACCTCCTACAATGAGCAGTTCTTC. Its protein is CASSPGQLTSYNEQFF.

This chain joins TRBV28 and TRBJ2-1; the D gene is possibly TRBD2 (6 bases). CDR1 MDHEN and CDR2 SYDVKM come from the germline V gene. This CDR3 region has 15 residues. V lost 1 base and J 7 bases, leaving 14 bases between the germline ends. The CDR3 DNA is TGTGCCAGCAGTTTATACGGGACTCCCACTAATGAGCAGTTCTTC. Translating gives CASSLYGTPTNEQFF.

The V call is TRBV4-1, the J call TRBJ2-1, with 9 bases that match TRBD2. V shed 4 bases, J shed 2 bases, and the junction held 12 bases outside the gene matches. Germline assignment: CDR1 MGHRA and CDR2 YSYEKL. This CDR3 is built from 18 residues. CDR3 nucleotides: TGCGCCAGCAGCCGCTTTTCGGGGTTAGCGGGAGCCTACAATGAGCAGTTCTTC. Its translation: CASSRFSGLAGAYNEQFF.

CDR3 protein: CASSESGLAGGMETQYF. CDR3 bases: TGCGCCAGCAGTGAGTCGGGACTAGCGGGAGGGATGGAGACCCAGTACTTC. The V call is TRBV10-2, the J call TRBJ2-5; 16 bases are a match to TRBD2. CDR1 is WSHSY and CDR2 is SAAADI in the germline V gene. This CDR3 region has 17 residues. Trimming at V came to 0 bases and at J to 5 bases, leaving 3 bases not matched to a gene.

V is TRBV6-1 and J is TRBJ2-5, with unresolved D. V shed 2 bases and J shed 5 bases, with 12 bases lying between them. The CDR3 loop spans 14 amino acids. Germline V gene data show CDR1 as MNHNS and CDR2 as SASEGT. CDR3 in DNA: TGTGCCAGCAGTGAATTTGGAGCCGGGGAGACCCAGTACTTC. This sequence encodes CASSEFGAGETQYF.

V gene TRBV24-1 combines with J gene TRBJ1-6; no definite D call. The CDR3 covers 14 residues. Germline lookup yields CDR1 KGHDR and CDR2 SFDVKD. With 4 bases removed from V and 7 bases from J, the gap between germline ends came to 10 bases. The DNA of the CDR3 is TGTGCCACCAGTGACCAGTTCCCGAATTCACCCCTCCACTTT. Translation: CATSDQFPNSPLHF.

The chain joins TRBV18 to TRBJ2-7, with 7 bases fitting TRBD2. With V trimmed by 0 bases and J by 5 bases, 7 bases remained unmatched. This CDR3 is 15 amino acids long. Germline lookup yields CDR1 KGHSH and CDR2 LQKENI. CDR3 residues: CASSPPGGVSHEQYF. As DNA, the CDR3 is TGTGCCAGCTCACCACCGGGGGGGGTATCCCACGAGCAGTACTTC.

The chain is built from TRBV9 and TRBJ1-4, with 8 positions matching TRBD1. CDR1 is SGDLS and CDR2 is YYNGEE in the germline V gene. CDR3 length: 16 residues. The V gene end was trimmed by 4 bases and the J gene end by 8 bases; junction bases not matched to a gene: 13. This CDR3 is CASSPRTGQGGEKLFF. As DNA, the CDR3 is TGTGCCAGCAGCCCTCGAACCGGACAGGGAGGGGAAAAACTGTTTTTT.

The V call is TRBV19, the J call TRBJ2-3; TRBD1 might be the D (5 bases). The CDR3 totals 17 residues. Trimming took off 3 bases at V and 0 bases at J, with 16 bases between the two ends. In germline, CDR1 is LNHDA, CDR2 SQIVND (reference sequence). This chain's CDR3 is CASSIFPTVTSTDTQYF. Written as DNA, the CDR3 is TGTGCCAGTAGTATTTTCCCGACAGTGACTAGCACAGATACGCAGTATTTT.

This chain joins TRBV9 and TRBJ1-1; D is possibly TRBD1 (5 bases). V lost 0 bases and J 1 base, leaving 16 bases between the germline ends. CDR1 SGDLS and CDR2 YYNGEE come from the germline V gene. This CDR3 spans 17 amino acids. CDR3 sequence reads: CASSVEDRGWGNTEAFF. CDR3 DNA: TGTGCCAGCAGCGTAGAGGACCGGGGGTGGGGGAACACTGAAGCTTTCTTT.

The genes are TRBV6-2 or TRBV6-3 and TRBJ2-3; D is unresolved. From germline, CDR1 is MNHEY and CDR2 SVGEGT. Trimming stripped 0 bases from V and 2 bases from J, with 15 bases between. This CDR3 has 17 residues. The CDR3 nucleotides are TGTGCCAGCAGTTACTCGCTCGCGGTCTCCTACACAGATACGCAGTATTTT. It specifies CASSYSLAVSYTDTQYF.